These 12 T cell receptor beta chains came from one sample sequenced in a study of blood T cell repertoires in COVID-19. Profiled with immunoSEQ multiplex PCR; TCRdb holds only in-frame clones, not every one. There are more than 450,000 clones in the sample; around 90% occur only once, and roughly 0.72% lies in the top ten. The sample consisted of PBMCs or T cells enriched from blood (not recorded which). These TCRs come from a woman aged 18-29 years who had recovered from COVID-19.

This clone appeared a single time. The chain is built from TRBV29-1 and TRBJ1-2; TRBD1 matches at 11 bases. From germline, CDR1 is SQVTM and CDR2 ANQGSEA. Trimming removed 4 bases from V and 4 bases from J; junction bases left unmatched: 5. CDR3 length: 14 residues. The CDR3 protein is CSVGTGGRGYGYTF. CDR3 coding DNA: TGCAGCGTTGGGACAGGGGGCCGGGGCTATGGCTACACCTTC.

This sequence joins TRBV29-1 and TRBJ1-1; weak D call: TRBD1 (6 bases). The CDR3 runs 13 residues. The germline V gene encodes CDR1 SQVTM and CDR2 ANQGSEA. Trimming took off 5 bases at V and 3 bases at J, with 13 bases between the two ends. The CDR3 loop reads CSVRGGQDTEAFF. The CDR3, as DNA: TGCAGCGTTAGGGGGGGCCAAGACACTGAAGCTTTCTTT.

This chain uses TRBV7-9 with TRBJ2-7; 9 bases are shared with TRBD2. The V and J ends lost 6 bases and 2 bases, in that order; junction bases with no gene match: 5. CDR1 and CDR2 (germline): SEHNR, FQNEAQ (reference sequence). The CDR3 contains 14 residues. The CDR3 DNA is TGTGCCAGCAGGTCGACTAGCGGAACCTACGAGCAGTACTTC. It encodes CASRSTSGTYEQYF.

This chain uses TRBV5-6 with TRBJ2-7, with D possibly TRBD2 on 6 matching bases. The V and J ends lost 3 bases and 2 bases respectively, with 9 bases between them. Germline-derived CDR1 and CDR2 are SGHDT and YYEEEE. The CDR3 has 13 amino acids. The CDR3, as DNA: TGTGCCAGCAGCTGGGACTTAGCCTACGAGCAGTACTTC. Protein: CASSWDLAYEQYF.

The chain uses TRBV27 and TRBJ2-5; D gene unclear. CDR1 and CDR2 from the germline V gene are MNHEY and SMNVEV (reference sequence). The V gene lost 5 bases and the J gene lost 2 bases, with 9 bases spanning the gap. The length of the CDR3 is 13 residues. The chain's CDR3 is CASSPEVQETQYF. The CDR3 DNA reads TGTGCCAGCAGTCCCGAGGTGCAAGAGACCCAGTACTTC.

The V gene is TRBV27, the J gene TRBJ1-2; D not certain. Germline V gene lookup returns CDR1 MNHEY and CDR2 SMNVEV (reference sequence). This CDR3 is 16 amino acids long. V was clipped by 0 bases and J by 1 base, with 12 bases between them. CDR3 in amino acids: CASSLSSGSINYGYTF. Here the CDR3 DNA reads TGTGCCAGCAGTTTATCGAGCGGTAGTATTAACTATGGCTACACCTTC.

J is TRBJ2-1 and V is TRBV12-5; TRBD1 is a possible D gene (5 bases). V was pared by 7 bases and J by 0 bases, with 13 bases between. Germline CDR1 is LGHNT and CDR2 is FRNRAP. The CDR3 has 15 amino acids. In DNA form, the CDR3 reads TGTGCTAGTGTTACGGACAAGAGCTCCTACAATGAGCAGTTCTTC. Protein: CASVTDKSSYNEQFF.

The chain links TRBV2 to TRBJ1-2; 8 nucleotides align to TRBD1. Trimming at V came to 5 bases and at J to 4 bases, leaving 9 bases not matched to a gene. CDR3 length equals 15 residues. Germline V gene sequence: CDR1 SNHLY, CDR2 FYNNEI. The CDR3 spells CASSQQGVGSYGYTF. In DNA, the CDR3 is TGTGCCAGCAGTCAACAGGGGGTAGGGAGCTATGGCTACACCTTC.

This clone was picked up one time. This rearrangement joins TRBV14 to TRBJ1-2; D not certain. CDR1 is SGHDN and CDR2 is FVKESK in the germline V gene. V was trimmed by 0 bases and J by 8 bases, leaving 10 bases between them. The CDR3 loop spans 13 amino acids. Written as DNA, the CDR3 is TGTGCCAGCAGCCAAGATCGCGGGTACGGCTACACCTTC. This encodes CASSQDRGYGYTF.

V and J are TRBV19 and TRBJ2-1, with 12 bases that match TRBD2. CDR1 is LNHDA, CDR2 SQIVND, per germline (reference sequence). The CDR3 has 16 residues. V was clipped by 5 bases and J by 10 bases; unmatched bases: 12. CDR3 DNA sequence: TGTGCCAGTAGTCCAGGACTAGCGGGGAGTTTGGGGGAGCAGTTCTTC. The encoded protein is CASSPGLAGSLGEQFF.

The rearrangement joins TRBV27 to TRBJ2-5, with a tentative D call TRBD2 (5 bases). V was shortened by 4 bases and J by 4 bases, with 22 bases between the two germline ends. CDR1 and CDR2 (germline): MNHEY, SMNVEV (reference sequence). The CDR3 consists of 17 residues. CDR3 sequence reads: CASSSIPLTVGRETQYF. The CDR3 nucleotides read TGTGCCAGCAGTTCAATTCCCTTGACGGTGGGGAGAGAGACCCAGTACTTC.

The chain couples TRBV2 to TRBJ1-1; maybe TRBD1 (5 bases). The germline gives CDR1 SNHLY, CDR2 FYNNEI. Trimming took off 6 bases at V and 5 bases at J, with 10 bases between the two ends. CDR3 length: 12 residues. Here the CDR3 DNA reads TGTGCCAGCAGGTCAGGGTGGACTGAAGCTTTCTTT. Translating gives CASRSGWTEAFF.